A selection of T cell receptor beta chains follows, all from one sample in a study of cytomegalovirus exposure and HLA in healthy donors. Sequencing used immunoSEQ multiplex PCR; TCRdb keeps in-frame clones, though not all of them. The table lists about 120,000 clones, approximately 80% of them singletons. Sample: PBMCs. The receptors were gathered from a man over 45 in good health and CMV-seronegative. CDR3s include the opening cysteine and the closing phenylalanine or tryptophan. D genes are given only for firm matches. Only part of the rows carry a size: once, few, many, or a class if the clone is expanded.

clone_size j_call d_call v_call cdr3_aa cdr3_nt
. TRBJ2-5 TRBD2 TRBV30 CALAGAGETQYF TGTGCCTTAGCGGGGGCCGGGGAGACCCAGTACTTC
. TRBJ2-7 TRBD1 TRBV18 CASSPDRGWYEQYF TGTGCCAGCTCACCGGACAGGGGTTGGTACGAGCAGTACTTC
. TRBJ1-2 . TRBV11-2 CASTFSLSPTDGYTF TGTGCCAGCACCTTTTCACTGAGCCCGACAGATGGCTACACCTTC
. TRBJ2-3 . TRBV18 CASSNSIRAGAPDTQYF TGTGCCAGCTCCAACAGTATCAGGGCTGGAGCTCCAGATACGCAGTATTTT
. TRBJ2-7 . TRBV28 CASSPLGQEQYF TGTGCCAGCAGTCCGCTGGGGCAAGAGCAGTACTTC
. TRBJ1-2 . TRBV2 CASSEDRGGYTF TGTGCCAGCAGCGAGGACAGAGGCGGCTACACCTTC
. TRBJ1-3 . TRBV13 CASSLGGGASGNTIYF TGTGCCAGCAGCTTAGGCGGGGGGGCATCTGGAAACACCATATATTTT
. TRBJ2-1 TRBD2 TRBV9 CASSEGLAANNEQFF TGTGCCAGCAGCGAGGGACTAGCGGCCAACAATGAGCAGTTCTTC
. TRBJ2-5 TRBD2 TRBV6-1 CASRELAGGSLETQYF TGTGCCAGCAGGGAACTAGCGGGGGGAAGTTTAGAGACCCAGTACTTC
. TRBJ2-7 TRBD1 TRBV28 CASSPGTGEKDEQYF TGTGCCAGCAGCCCCGGGACAGGGGAAAAAGACGAGCAGTACTTC
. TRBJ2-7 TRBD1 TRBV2 CASQGDQSYEQYF TGTGCCTCACAGGGGGACCAATCCTACGAGCAGTACTTC
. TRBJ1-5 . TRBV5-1 CASSFGTGNNQPQHF TGCGCCAGCAGCTTTGGTACCGGGAACAATCAGCCCCAGCATTTT
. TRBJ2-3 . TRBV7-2 CASSPRTGEVLLYF TGTGCCAGCAGCCCAAGGACGGGGGAAGTGTTGTTGTATTTT
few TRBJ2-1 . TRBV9 CASSPRPEVLNEQFF TGTGCCAGCAGCCCTCGTCCGGAGGTCCTCAATGAGCAGTTCTTC
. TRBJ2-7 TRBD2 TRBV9 CASSPRLAGGWEQYF TGTGCCAGCAGCCCGCGACTAGCGGGGGGTTGGGAGCAGTACTTC
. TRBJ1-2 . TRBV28 CASSFVQNHYGYTF TGTGCCAGCAGTTTTGTTCAGAACCACTATGGCTACACCTTC
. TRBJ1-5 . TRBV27 CASRETGIGQPQHF TGTGCCAGCAGAGAAACAGGGATAGGACAGCCCCAGCATTTT
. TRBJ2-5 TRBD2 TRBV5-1 CASSSRLAGDQETQYF TGCGCCAGCAGCTCCAGACTAGCGGGGGACCAAGAGACCCAGTACTTC
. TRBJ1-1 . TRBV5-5 CASSLVAMNTEAFF TGTGCCAGCAGCTTGGTAGCTATGAACACTGAAGCTTTCTTT
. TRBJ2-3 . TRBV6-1 CASSELGPLSTDTQYF TGTGCCAGCAGTGAACTAGGCCCCTTGAGCACAGATACGCAGTATTTT
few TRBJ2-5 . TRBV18 CASSPAQETQYF TGTGCCAGCTCACCGGCCCAAGAGACCCAGTACTTC
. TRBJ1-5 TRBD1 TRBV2 CASSGRGRINQPQHF TGTGCCAGCAGTGGGAGGGGGCGCATCAATCAGCCCCAGCATTTT
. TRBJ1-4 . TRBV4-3 CASSPVAQGGEKLFF TGCGCCAGCAGCCCCGTGGCGCAGGGTGGCGAAAAACTGTTTTTT
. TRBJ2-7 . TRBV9 CASSVVQGEQYF TGTGCCAGCAGCGTAGTGCAGGGTGAGCAGTACTTC
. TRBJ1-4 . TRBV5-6 CASSWFRSPTNEKLFF TGTGCCAGCAGTTGGTTCCGTAGTCCAACTAATGAAAAACTGTTTTTT
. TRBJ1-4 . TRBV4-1 CASSPLEGRELFF TGCGCCAGCAGCCCCTTGGAGGGTAGGGAACTGTTTTTT
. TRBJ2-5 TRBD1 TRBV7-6 CASSSDRVWETQYF TGTGCCAGCAGCTCGGACAGGGTCTGGGAGACCCAGTACTTC
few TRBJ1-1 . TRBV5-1 CASSSGTGIKTEAFF TGCGCCAGCAGCTCAGGTACAGGGATCAAGACTGAAGCTTTCTTT
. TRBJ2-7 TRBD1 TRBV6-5 CASRDRGYEQYF TGTGCCAGCAGGGACAGGGGCTACGAGCAGTACTTC
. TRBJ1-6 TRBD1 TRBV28 CASTIGTGYSPLHF TGTGCCAGCACCATAGGGACAGGGTATTCACCCCTCCACTTT
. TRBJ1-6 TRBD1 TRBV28 CASSFPSDRVGYSPLHF TGTGCCAGCAGTTTCCCCTCCGACAGGGTCGGGTACTCACCCCTCCACTTT
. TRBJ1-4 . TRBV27 CASSSTATPGGKLFF TGTGCCAGCAGTTCTACCGCCACGCCGGGGGGAAAACTGTTTTTT
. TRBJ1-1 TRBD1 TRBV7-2 CASSHNGQGAEAFF TGTGCCAGCAGCCATAACGGACAGGGGGCTGAAGCTTTCTTT
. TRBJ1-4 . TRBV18 CASSPSATNEKLFF TGTGCCAGCTCACCATCGGCAACTAATGAAAAACTGTTTTTT
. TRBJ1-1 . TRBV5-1 CASSVGVNTEAFF TGCGCCAGCAGCGTAGGGGTGAACACTGAAGCTTTCTTT
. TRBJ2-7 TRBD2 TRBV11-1 CASSSSSAGEPEQYF TGTGCCAGCAGCTCCTCTAGCGCGGGGGAACCCGAGCAGTACTTC
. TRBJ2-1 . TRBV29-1 CSVEKPHNEQFF TGCAGCGTTGAAAAGCCCCACAATGAGCAGTTCTTC
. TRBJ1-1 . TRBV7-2 CASSLVTGTEAFF TGTGCCAGCAGCTTAGTTACGGGCACTGAAGCTTTCTTT
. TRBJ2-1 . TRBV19 CASSIGGGGYYNEQFF TGTGCCAGTAGTATAGGAGGCGGGGGCTACTACAATGAGCAGTTCTTC
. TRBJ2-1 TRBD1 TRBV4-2 CASSQAWDRVGNEQFF TGTGCCAGCAGCCAAGCTTGGGACAGGGTGGGGAATGAGCAGTTCTTC